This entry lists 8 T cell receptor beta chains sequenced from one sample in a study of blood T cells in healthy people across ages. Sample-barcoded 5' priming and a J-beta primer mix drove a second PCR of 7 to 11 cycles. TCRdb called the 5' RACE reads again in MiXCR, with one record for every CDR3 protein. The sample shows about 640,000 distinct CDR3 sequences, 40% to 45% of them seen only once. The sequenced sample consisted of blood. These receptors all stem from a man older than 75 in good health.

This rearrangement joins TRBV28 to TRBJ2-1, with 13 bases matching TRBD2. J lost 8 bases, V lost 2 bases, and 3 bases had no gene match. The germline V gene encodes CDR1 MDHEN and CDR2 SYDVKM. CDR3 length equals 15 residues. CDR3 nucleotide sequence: TGTGCCAGCAGTTTAAGTACTAGCGGGGGGGATGAGCAGTTCTTC. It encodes CASSLSTSGGDEQFF.

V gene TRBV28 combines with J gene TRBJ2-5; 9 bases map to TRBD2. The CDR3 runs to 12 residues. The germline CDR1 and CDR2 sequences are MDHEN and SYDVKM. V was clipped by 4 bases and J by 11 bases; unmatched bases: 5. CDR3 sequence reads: CASSSGTSPQYF. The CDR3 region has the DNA TGTGCCAGCAGTTCAGGGACTAGCCCTCAGTACTTC.

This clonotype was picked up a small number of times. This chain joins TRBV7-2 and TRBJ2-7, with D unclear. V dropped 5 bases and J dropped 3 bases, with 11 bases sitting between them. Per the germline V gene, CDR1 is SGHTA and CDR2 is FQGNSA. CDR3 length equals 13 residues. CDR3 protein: CASSHPTVYEQYF. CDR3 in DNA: TGTGCCAGCAGCCATCCTACCGTCTACGAGCAGTACTTC.

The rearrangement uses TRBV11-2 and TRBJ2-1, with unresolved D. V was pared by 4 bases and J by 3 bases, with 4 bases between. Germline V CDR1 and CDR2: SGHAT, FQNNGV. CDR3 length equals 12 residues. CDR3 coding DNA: TGTGCCAGCAGCTCCGACTACAATGAGCAGTTCTTC. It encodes CASSSDYNEQFF.

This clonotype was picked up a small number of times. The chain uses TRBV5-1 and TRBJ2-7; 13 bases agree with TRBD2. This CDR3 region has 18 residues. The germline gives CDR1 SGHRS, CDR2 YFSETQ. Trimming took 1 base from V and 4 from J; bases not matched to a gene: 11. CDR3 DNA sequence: TGCGCCAGCAGCTTGTCCGCGACTAGCGGGGGGACCAAATACGAGCAGTACTTC. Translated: CASSLSATSGGTKYEQYF.

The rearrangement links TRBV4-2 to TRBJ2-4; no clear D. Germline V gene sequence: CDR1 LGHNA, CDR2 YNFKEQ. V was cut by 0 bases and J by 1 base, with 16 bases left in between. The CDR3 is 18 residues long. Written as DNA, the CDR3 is TGTGCCAGCAGCCAAGAGGAGAAGGCGGTGTGGGCCAAAAACATTCAGTACTTC. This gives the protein CASSQEEKAVWAKNIQYF.

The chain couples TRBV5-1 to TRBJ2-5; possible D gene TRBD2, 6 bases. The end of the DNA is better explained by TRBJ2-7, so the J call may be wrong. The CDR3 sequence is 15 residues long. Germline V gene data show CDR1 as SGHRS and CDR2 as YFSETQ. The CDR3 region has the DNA TGCGCCAGCAGCTTGGCCGGCGGGACGGTTGACGAGCAGTACTTC. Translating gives CASSLAGGTVDEQYF.

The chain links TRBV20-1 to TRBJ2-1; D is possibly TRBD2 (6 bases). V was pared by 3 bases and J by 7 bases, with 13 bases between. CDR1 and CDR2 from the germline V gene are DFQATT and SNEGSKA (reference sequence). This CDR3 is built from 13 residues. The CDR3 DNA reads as TGCAGTGCTAGCCACGGGAGAGGGAATGAGCAGTTCTTC. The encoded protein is CSASHGRGNEQFF.